These T cell receptor beta chains were read from a single sample in a study of blood T cell repertoires in COVID-19. Libraries were prepared by immunoSEQ multiplex PCR; TCRdb keeps only in-frame clonotypes and omits some of them. The sample includes 20,000 to 30,000 clones, around 90% of them seen just once. Sequencing was done on a sample of peripheral blood. The receptors stem from a man in his 70s with active COVID-19. The CDR3 runs from the conserved cysteine through the conserved F or W. D genes are given only for firm matches. A clone size is listed for some rows: how often the clone was seen (once, few, many), or a class if it is expanded.

abundance,j_gene,v_gene,d_gene,CDR3aa,CDR3nt
NA,TRBJ2-3,TRBV5-1,TRBD2,CASSPTAAGGSTDTQYF,TGCGCCAGCAGCCCCACGGCGGCGGGGGGGAGCACAGATACGCAGTATTTT
NA,TRBJ2-2,TRBV29-1,TRBD1,CSVRTGPGELFF,TGCAGCGTAAGGACAGGGCCCGGGGAGCTGTTTTTT
NA,TRBJ1-3,TRBV28,NA,CAIGRGSSGNTIYF,TGTGCCATAGGAAGGGGGAGCTCTGGAAACACCATATATTTT
NA,TRBJ1-1,TRBV28,NA,CASTTLNTEAFF,TGTGCCAGCACAACTTTGAACACTGAAGCTTTCTTT
NA,TRBJ2-6,TRBV29-1,NA,CSVPEVSGANVLTF,TGCAGCGTTCCTGAGGTATCCGGGGCCAACGTCCTGACTTTC
NA,TRBJ2-6,TRBV9,NA,CASSASIGGIRNVLTF,TGTGCCAGCAGCGCTAGCATAGGGGGTATAAGGAACGTCCTGACTTTC
NA,TRBJ2-1,TRBV7-2,TRBD2,CASSSPEREGRNEQFF,TGTGCCAGCAGCTCCCCTGAGCGGGAGGGCCGGAATGAGCAGTTCTTC
NA,TRBJ2-1,TRBV5-8,TRBD1,CASSLVGQGAGDEQFF,TGTGCCAGCAGCTTGGTGGGACAGGGGGCCGGGGATGAGCAGTTCTTC
NA,TRBJ2-3,TRBV5-1,NA,CASSLSTVPDTQYF,TGCGCCAGCAGCTTGTCGACAGTGCCAGATACGCAGTATTTT
NA,TRBJ2-3,TRBV7-8,NA,CASSPRTGHRTDTQYF,TGTGCCAGCAGCCCTCGAACAGGGCATCGCACAGATACGCAGTATTTT
NA,TRBJ2-3,TRBV6-6,TRBD1,CASSYGTGKIDTQYF,TGTGCCAGCAGTTACGGGACAGGGAAGATAGATACGCAGTATTTT
NA,TRBJ2-7,TRBV4-1,TRBD2,CASRLAGGGEQYF,TGCGCCAGCCGACTAGCGGGAGGGGGGGAGCAGTACTTC
NA,TRBJ2-4,TRBV7-2,TRBD2,CASSLGSGNKNIQYF,TGTGCCAGCAGCTTGGGTAGCGGGAACAAAAACATTCAGTACTTC
NA,TRBJ2-5,TRBV7-3,TRBD2,CASSPGLAVFQETQYF,TGTGCCAGCAGCCCCGGACTAGCGGTTTTTCAAGAGACCCAGTACTTC
NA,TRBJ2-1,TRBV28,NA,CASSRGQSSYNEQFF,TGTGCCAGCAGTCGAGGACAGAGCTCCTACAATGAGCAGTTCTTC
NA,TRBJ2-3,TRBV7-6,NA,CASSLGREIGTDTQYF,TGTGCCAGCAGCTTAGGGAGGGAGATTGGCACAGATACGCAGTATTTT
NA,TRBJ1-3,TRBV12-3/TRBV12-4,TRBD1,CASGDRGYTIYF,TGTGCCAGCGGGGACAGGGGATACACCATATATTTT
NA,TRBJ2-3,TRBV24-1,NA,CATSGVGPLTDTQYF,TGTGCCACCAGTGGGGTGGGGCCCTTAACAGATACGCAGTATTTT
NA,TRBJ1-6,TRBV4-3,NA,CASSLEGGNSPLHF,TGCGCCAGCAGCCTCGAGGGGGGGAATTCACCCCTCCACTTT
NA,TRBJ2-1,TRBV7-2,TRBD1,CASSLLPGQGGNEQFF,TGTGCCAGCAGCTTACTACCGGGACAGGGCGGCAATGAGCAGTTCTTC
once,TRBJ2-5,TRBV7-2,TRBD2,CASSLPSGGVETQYF,TGTGCCAGCAGCCTCCCGAGCGGGGGGGTGGAGACCCAGTACTTC
NA,TRBJ2-2,TRBV30,TRBD1,CAWSHHWTGTNTGELFF,TGTGCCTGGAGTCACCATTGGACAGGGACTAACACCGGGGAGCTGTTTTTT
NA,TRBJ1-1,TRBV6-5,NA,CASSYGTEAFF,TGTGCCAGCAGTTATGGCACAGAAGCTTTCTTT
NA,TRBJ2-3,TRBV18,TRBD2,CASSPGAGKSDTQYF,TGTGCCAGCTCACCAGGAGCGGGAAAGTCAGATACGCAGTATTTT
NA,TRBJ1-2,TRBV6-5,NA,CASSSNRNGYGYTF,TGTGCCAGCAGTTCGAACCGTAACGGCTATGGCTACACCTTC
NA,TRBJ2-3,TRBV6-2/TRBV6-3,TRBD2,CASSSPLAGGTDTQYF,TGTGCCAGCAGTTCCCCACTAGCGGGGGGCACAGATACGCAGTATTTT
NA,TRBJ1-5,TRBV30,TRBD1,CAWSSQGNQPQHF,TGTGCCTGGAGTTCACAGGGGAATCAGCCCCAGCATTTT
NA,TRBJ2-1,TRBV6-2/TRBV6-3,TRBD2,CASSSPAGGSYNEQFF,TGTGCCAGCAGCTCCCCGGCGGGAGGAAGTTACAATGAGCAGTTCTTC
NA,TRBJ2-1,TRBV6-5,TRBD2,CASSYGVAGGRNEQFF,TGTGCCAGCAGTTACGGGGTAGCGGGGGGCCGCAATGAGCAGTTCTTC
NA,TRBJ2-1,TRBV7-9,NA,CASSIPRLRYNEQFF,TGTGCCAGCAGCATCCCGAGACTGCGGTACAATGAGCAGTTCTTC
once,TRBJ2-3,TRBV19,NA,CASSTRLWGGTDTQYF,TGTGCCAGTAGTACCCGACTTTGGGGGGGCACAGATACGCAGTATTTT
NA,TRBJ1-4,TRBV19,TRBD1,CASSSTGVEKLFF,TGTGCCAGTAGTAGCACAGGGGTTGAAAAACTGTTTTTT
once,TRBJ2-5,TRBV28,NA,CASKAQGPGGETQYF,TGTGCCAGCAAGGCACAGGGCCCGGGAGGCGAGACCCAGTACTTC
NA,TRBJ2-7,TRBV18,NA,CASSPTQTYEQYF,TGTGCCAGCTCACCAACACAGACCTACGAGCAGTACTTC
NA,TRBJ1-2,TRBV6-5,TRBD1,CASSRGRGYYGYTF,TGTGCCAGCAGTCGGGGCAGGGGGTACTATGGCTACACCTTC
NA,TRBJ1-1,TRBV3-1/TRBV3-2,NA,CASRGGTEAFF,TGTGCCAGCAGAGGCGGAACTGAAGCTTTCTTT
NA,TRBJ1-4,TRBV7-8,TRBD1,CASSLEGGQGNEKLFF,TGTGCCAGCAGCTTAGAGGGGGGACAGGGGAATGAAAAACTGTTTTTT
NA,TRBJ2-4,TRBV30,NA,CAWSRGPARNIQYF,TGTGCCTGGAGCCGGGGTCCAGCTCGCAACATTCAGTACTTC
few,TRBJ1-2,TRBV12-3/TRBV12-4,NA,CASSLRTRYGYTF,TGTGCCAGCAGTCTCCGGACACGCTATGGCTACACCTTC
once,TRBJ2-7,TRBV5-5,TRBD2,CASSLGGTSLHEQYF,TGTGCCAGCAGCTTGGGGGGGACTAGTCTCCACGAGCAGTACTTC
NA,TRBJ2-5,TRBV29-1,NA,CSVEESPGSEETQYF,TGCAGCGTTGAAGAAAGCCCGGGGAGTGAGGAGACCCAGTACTTC
NA,TRBJ2-3,TRBV6-1,NA,CASSEPGGAVDTQYF,TGTGCCAGCAGTGAACCGGGGGGCGCGGTTGATACGCAGTATTTT
NA,TRBJ2-7,TRBV10-1,TRBD2,CASRRTSGVTYEQYF,TGCGCCAGCAGGAGGACTAGCGGGGTAACCTACGAGCAGTACTTC
NA,TRBJ1-5,TRBV2,NA,CASSERGTSNQPQHF,TGTGCCAGCAGTGAACGTGGCACTAGCAATCAGCCCCAGCATTTT
NA,TRBJ2-3,TRBV18,TRBD1,CASSPPPTGLTDTQYF,TGTGCCAGCTCACCGCCCCCGACAGGGTTGACAGATACGCAGTATTTT
once,TRBJ2-3,TRBV6-5,NA,CASSYTAGYGADTQYF,TGTGCCAGCAGTTACACCGCGGGTTACGGTGCGGATACGCAGTATTTT
NA,TRBJ2-7,TRBV19,NA,CASSLSGSGGYEQYF,TGTGCCAGTAGCTTGTCAGGATCCGGGGGCTACGAGCAGTACTTC
NA,TRBJ1-1,TRBV7-8,NA,CASSFGQLNTEAFF,TGTGCCAGCAGCTTTGGGCAGCTGAACACTGAAGCTTTCTTT
NA,TRBJ1-2,TRBV6-5,NA,CASSYGDSYGYTF,TGTGCCAGCAGTTACGGAGACAGCTATGGCTACACCTTC
NA,TRBJ2-2,TRBV5-8,NA,CASSLEAGMGTGELFF,TGTGCCAGCAGCTTGGAGGCGGGTATGGGCACCGGGGAGCTGTTTTTT
NA,TRBJ2-5,TRBV6-6,TRBD1,CASNLNRGRGQETQYF,TGTGCCAGCAATCTCAACAGGGGGCGCGGTCAAGAGACCCAGTACTTC
NA,TRBJ2-5,TRBV5-1,NA,CASSLAGAVETQYF,TGCGCCAGCAGCTTGGCTGGGGCTGTGGAGACCCAGTACTTC
once,TRBJ1-2,TRBV4-1,NA,CASSQDWGITGLSSGYTF,TGCGCCAGCAGCCAAGATTGGGGTATCACAGGCCTTAGTTCCGGCTACACCTTC
NA,TRBJ2-3,TRBV3-1/TRBV3-2,TRBD2,CASSHRLAGHTDTQYF,TGTGCCAGCAGCCACCGACTAGCGGGCCACACAGATACGCAGTATTTT